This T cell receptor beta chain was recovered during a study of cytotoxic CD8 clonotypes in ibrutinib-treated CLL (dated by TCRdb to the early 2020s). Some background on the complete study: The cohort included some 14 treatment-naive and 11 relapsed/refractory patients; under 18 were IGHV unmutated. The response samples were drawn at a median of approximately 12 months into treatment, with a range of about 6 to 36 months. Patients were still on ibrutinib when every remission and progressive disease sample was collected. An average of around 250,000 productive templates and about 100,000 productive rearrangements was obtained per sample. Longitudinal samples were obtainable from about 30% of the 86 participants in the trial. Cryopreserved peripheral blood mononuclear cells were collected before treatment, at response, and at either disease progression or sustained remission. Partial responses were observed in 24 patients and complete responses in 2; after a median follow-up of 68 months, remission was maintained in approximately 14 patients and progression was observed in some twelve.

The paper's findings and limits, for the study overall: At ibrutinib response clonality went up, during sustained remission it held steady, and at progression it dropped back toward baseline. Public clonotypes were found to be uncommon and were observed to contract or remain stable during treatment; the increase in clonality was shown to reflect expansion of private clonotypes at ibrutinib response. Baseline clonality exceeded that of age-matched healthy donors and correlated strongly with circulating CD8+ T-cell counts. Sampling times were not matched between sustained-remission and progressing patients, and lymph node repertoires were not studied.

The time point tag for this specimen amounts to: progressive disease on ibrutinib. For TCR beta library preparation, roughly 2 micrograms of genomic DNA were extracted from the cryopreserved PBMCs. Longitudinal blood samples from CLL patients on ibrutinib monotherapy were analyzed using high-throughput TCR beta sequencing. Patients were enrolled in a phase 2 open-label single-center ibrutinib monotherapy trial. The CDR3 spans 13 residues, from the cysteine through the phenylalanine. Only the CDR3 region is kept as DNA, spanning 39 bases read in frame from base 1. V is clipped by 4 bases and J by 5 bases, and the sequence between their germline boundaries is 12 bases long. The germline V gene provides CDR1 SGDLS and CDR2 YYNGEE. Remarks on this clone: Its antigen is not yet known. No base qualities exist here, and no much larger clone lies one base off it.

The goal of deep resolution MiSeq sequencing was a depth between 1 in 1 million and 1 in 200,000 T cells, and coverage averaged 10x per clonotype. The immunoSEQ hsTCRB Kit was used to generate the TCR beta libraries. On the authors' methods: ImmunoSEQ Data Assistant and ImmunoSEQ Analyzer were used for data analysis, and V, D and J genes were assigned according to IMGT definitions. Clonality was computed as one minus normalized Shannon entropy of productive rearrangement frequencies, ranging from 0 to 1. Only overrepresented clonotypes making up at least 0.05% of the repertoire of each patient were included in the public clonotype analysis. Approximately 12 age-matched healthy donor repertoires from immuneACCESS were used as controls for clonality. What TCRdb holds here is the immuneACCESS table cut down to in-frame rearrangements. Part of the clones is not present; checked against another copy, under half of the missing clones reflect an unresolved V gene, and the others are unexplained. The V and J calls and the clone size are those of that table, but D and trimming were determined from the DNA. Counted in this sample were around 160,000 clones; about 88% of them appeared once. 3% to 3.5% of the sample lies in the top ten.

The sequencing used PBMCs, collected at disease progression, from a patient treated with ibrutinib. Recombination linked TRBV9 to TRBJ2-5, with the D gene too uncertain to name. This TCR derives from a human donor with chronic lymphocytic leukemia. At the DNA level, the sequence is TGTGCCAGCAGCCCTCTGGGGATGGAGACCCAGTACTTC. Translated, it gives CASSPLGMETQYF.